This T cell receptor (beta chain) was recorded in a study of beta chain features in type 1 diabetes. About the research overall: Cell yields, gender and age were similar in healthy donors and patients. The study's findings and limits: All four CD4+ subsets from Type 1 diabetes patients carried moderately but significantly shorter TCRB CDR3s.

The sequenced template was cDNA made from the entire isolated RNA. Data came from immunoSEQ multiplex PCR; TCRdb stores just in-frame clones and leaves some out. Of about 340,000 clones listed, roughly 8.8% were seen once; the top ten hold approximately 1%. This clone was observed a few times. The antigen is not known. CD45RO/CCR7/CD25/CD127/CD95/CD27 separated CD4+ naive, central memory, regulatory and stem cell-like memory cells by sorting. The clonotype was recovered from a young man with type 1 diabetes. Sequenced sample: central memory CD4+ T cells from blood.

This CDR3 is CSAETDYEQYF. For the CDR3, the DNA is TGCAGTGCTGAGACCGACTACGAGCAGTACTTC. V gene TRBV20-1 combines with J gene TRBJ2-7, with unresolved D. The V end was cut by 5 bases, the J end by 3 bases, with 8 bases between. CDR3 length: 11 amino acids. Germline lookup yields CDR1 DFQATT and CDR2 SNEGSKA (reference sequence).